These 7 T cell receptor beta chains originate from one sample sequenced in a study of vaccination effects on CD4 cells after COVID-19. These TCRs are of unknown antigen specificity. Repertoires were generated with immunoSEQ multiplex PCR, while TCRdb's copy carries only in-frame clones and drops some. This table has around 63,000 clones, around 75% appearing once. Sequencing in the ViraFEST assay came after antigen-specific CD4+ T cells had been expanded with viral peptide pools, which were used to stimulate PBMC. Having been cultured for ten to eleven days, the cells underwent CD4+ T cell isolation. None of these healthy vaccinees had been infected with SARS-CoV-2 before vaccination. Sequenced material: CD4+ T cells from PBMCs cultured with HCoV-OC43 spike peptides, taken before COVID-19 vaccination. Sample subset: HCoV-OC43 spike overlapping peptide pool stimulation. Source of these receptors: a human donor who received a COVID-19 vaccine.

The V call is TRBV19, the J call TRBJ1-2; no firm D call. CDR1 is LNHDA, CDR2 SQIVND, per germline (reference sequence). This CDR3 contains 13 residues. The V gene lost 3 bases and the J gene lost 6 bases, with 11 bases spanning the gap. CDR3 in amino acids: CASSIIAFDGYTF. The CDR3 bases are TGTGCCAGTAGTATTATTGCGTTTGATGGCTACACCTTC.

This clone turned up a few times. CDR3 sequence: CASKGGQGLRSPLHF. CDR3 DNA sequence: TGTGCCAGTAAAGGGGGACAGGGGTTAAGATCACCCCTCCACTTT. The chain joins TRBV19 to TRBJ1-6; the match to TRBD1 covers 10 bases. This CDR3 is built from 15 residues. The germline V gene has CDR1 LNHDA and CDR2 SQIVND (reference sequence). V gave up 7 bases and J gave up 10 bases; unmatched junction bases: 10.

The V gene is TRBV6-4, the J gene TRBJ2-7, with a possible D match to TRBD1 (6 bases). Germline assignment: CDR1 MRHNA and CDR2 SNTAGT. The CDR3 is made up of 16 amino acids. V shed 4 bases and J shed 0 bases, with 16 bases lying between them. In nucleotides, the CDR3 is TGTGCCAGCAGTGGACAGGTACATCAAAGCTCCTACGAGCAGTACGTC. This encodes CASSGQVHQSSYEQYV.

V gene TRBV5-1 combines with J gene TRBJ1-1; D is undetermined. The germline gives CDR1 SGHRS, CDR2 YFSETQ. The CDR3 length is 16 residues. Trimming left V 5 bases short and J 3 bases short, with 20 bases between. CDR3 residues: CASRFGGSVGDTEAFF. CDR3 nucleotide sequence: TGCGCCAGCAGGTTTGGAGGGTCGGTTGGGGACACTGAAGCTTTCTTT.

This clone has only one observation. The chain employs TRBV7-2 and TRBJ2-5; the match to TRBD1 covers 7 bases. The CDR3 has 15 residues. V shed 2 bases and J 1 base; nucleotides not matched to a gene: 4. Germline CDR1 is SGHTA and CDR2 is FQGNSA. CDR3 DNA sequence: TGTGCCAGCAGCTTAATGGGACAGCCCCAAGAGACCCAGTACTTC. Translating gives CASSLMGQPQETQYF.

The rearrangement links TRBV7-2 to TRBJ1-6; TRBD1 aligns across 9 bases. The CDR3 sequence is 16 residues long. The trim removed 3 bases at V and 6 bases at J, leaving 6 bases unmatched. Germline assignment: CDR1 SGHTA and CDR2 FQGNSA. The CDR3 DNA reads TGTGCCAGCAGCTTTGACAGGGGGATTTTTAATTCACCCCTCCACTTT. Translating gives CASSFDRGIFNSPLHF.

This clone was seen a handful of times. This rearrangement joins TRBV11-2 to TRBJ1-6; possibly TRBD1 for D (6 bases). Trimming stripped 5 bases from V and 16 bases from J, with 12 bases between. The germline CDR1 and CDR2 sequences are SGHAT and FQNNGV. The CDR3 covers 11 residues. The CDR3 loop reads CASSPGTILHF. CDR3 nucleotides: TGTGCCAGCAGCCCAGGGACAATTCTCCACTTT.